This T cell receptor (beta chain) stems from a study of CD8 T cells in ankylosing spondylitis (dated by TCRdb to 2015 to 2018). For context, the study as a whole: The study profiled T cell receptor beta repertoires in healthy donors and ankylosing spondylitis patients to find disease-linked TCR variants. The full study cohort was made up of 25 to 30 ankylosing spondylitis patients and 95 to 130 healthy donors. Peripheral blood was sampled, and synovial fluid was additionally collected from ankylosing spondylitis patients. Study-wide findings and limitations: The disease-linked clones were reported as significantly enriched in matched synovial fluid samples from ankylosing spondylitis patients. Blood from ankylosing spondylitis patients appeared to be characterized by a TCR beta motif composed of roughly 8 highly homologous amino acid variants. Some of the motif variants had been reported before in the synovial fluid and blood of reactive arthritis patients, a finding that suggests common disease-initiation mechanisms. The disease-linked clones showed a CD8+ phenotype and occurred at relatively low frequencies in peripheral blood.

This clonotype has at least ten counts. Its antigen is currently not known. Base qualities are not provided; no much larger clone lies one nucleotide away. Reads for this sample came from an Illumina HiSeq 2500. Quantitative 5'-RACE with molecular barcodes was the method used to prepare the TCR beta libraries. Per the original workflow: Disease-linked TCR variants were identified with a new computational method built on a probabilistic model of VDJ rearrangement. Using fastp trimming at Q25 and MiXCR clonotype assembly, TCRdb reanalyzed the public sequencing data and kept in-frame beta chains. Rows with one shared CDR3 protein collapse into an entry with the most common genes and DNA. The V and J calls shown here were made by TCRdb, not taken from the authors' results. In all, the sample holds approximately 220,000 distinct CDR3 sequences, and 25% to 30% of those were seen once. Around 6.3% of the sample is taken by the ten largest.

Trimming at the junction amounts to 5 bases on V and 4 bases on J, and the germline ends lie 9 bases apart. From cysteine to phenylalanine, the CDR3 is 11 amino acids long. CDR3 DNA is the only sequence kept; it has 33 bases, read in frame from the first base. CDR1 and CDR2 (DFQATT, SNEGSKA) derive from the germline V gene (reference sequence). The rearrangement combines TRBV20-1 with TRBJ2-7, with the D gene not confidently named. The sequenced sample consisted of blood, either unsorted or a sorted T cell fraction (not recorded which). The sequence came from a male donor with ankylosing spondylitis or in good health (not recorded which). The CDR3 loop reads CSAFLEYEQYF. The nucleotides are TGCAGTGCTTTTCTAGAGTACGAGCAGTACTTC.